Given below is one T cell receptor beta chain in context. The antigen is not known. The source of the sample is a study of OX40 agonist ivuxolimab in advanced cancers. The CDR3 consists of 17 residues. V was pared by 4 bases and J by 3 bases, with 11 bases of the junction left unmatched. Germline V CDR1 and CDR2: SGHTA, FQGNSA. Assay: immunoSEQ multiplex PCR; the TCRdb copy retains only in-frame clones and omits some. This sample has some 80,000 clones; 85% to 90% occur once, and the top ten carry more than 2%. Study-wide findings and caveats: Clonal expansion in partial responders at 0.1-3.0 mg/kg ranked among the lowest.

This clonotype originated in an adult with an advanced solid tumor such as melanoma, head and neck, liver or kidney cancer. The chain recombines TRBV7-2 with TRBJ2-3, with TRBD1 matching over 9 bases. This material consisted of CD4+ or CD8+ T cells sorted from blood, taken in a trial of the OX40 agonist ivuxolimab. CDR3 protein: CASSSQIGQGRTDTQYF. For the CDR3, the DNA is TGTGCCAGCAGCTCGCAGATAGGACAGGGGAGGACAGATACGCAGTATTTT.